These 19 T cell receptor beta chains were sequenced from one sample in a study of blood T cell repertoires in COVID-19. Profiling relied on immunoSEQ multiplex PCR, and the TCRdb table lists in-frame clones only, not all of them. The sample holds more than 65,000 clones, roughly 84% seen once. Sequencing was done on a sample of peripheral blood. These receptors all come from a man aged 25 to 40 with COVID-19, enrolled during active disease.

The chain recombines TRBV30 with TRBJ2-3, with 10 bases identical to TRBD2. J was trimmed by 6 bases and V by 3 bases; bases with no gene match: 12. The germline V gene encodes CDR1 GTSNPN and CDR2 SVGIG (reference sequence). This CDR3 spans 16 amino acids. The CDR3 DNA reads as TGTGCCTGGAGCGGACTCGGACTAGCGGCGAGGGATACGCAGTATTTT. Amino acid sequence: CAWSGLGLAARDTQYF.

This chain uses TRBV24-1 with TRBJ2-5; D perhaps matches TRBD1 (5 bases). Per the germline V gene, CDR1 is KGHDR and CDR2 is SFDVKD. V lost 4 bases, J lost 5 bases, and 13 bases lay in between. The length of the CDR3 is 14 residues. This CDR3 is CATSDSGIVETQYF. DNA of the CDR3: TGTGCCACCAGTGACTCAGGGATTGTTGAGACCCAGTACTTC.

The chain employs TRBV14 and TRBJ1-1, with TRBD1 as a possible D gene (5 bases). Germline assignment: CDR1 SGHDN and CDR2 FVKESK. V was clipped by 8 bases and J by 1 base, with 11 bases between them. The CDR3 covers 13 residues. In nucleotides, the CDR3 is TGTGCCAGCGAAGCGGGGACGAACACTGAAGCTTTCTTT. Protein product: CASEAGTNTEAFF.

The chain employs TRBV4-3 and TRBJ2-1; 8 bases match TRBD2. The CDR3 has 16 residues. Germline trimming cut 0 bases from V and 6 bases from J; bases unmatched to any gene: 7. Germline lookup yields CDR1 LGHNA and CDR2 YSLEER. CDR3 sequence (DNA): TGCGCCAGCAGCCAAGATTACCTAGCGGGCCTCAATGAGCAGTTCTTC. Its translation is CASSQDYLAGLNEQFF.

The chain employs TRBV5-1 and TRBJ1-4; 8 bases agree with TRBD1. This CDR3 has 16 residues. Germline V CDR1 and CDR2: SGHRS, YFSETQ. V lost 4 bases to trimming and J lost 3 bases; unmatched junction nucleotides: 8. The CDR3 reads CASSERTGHANEKLFF. DNA for the CDR3: TGCGCCAGCAGCGAACGGACAGGGCACGCTAATGAAAAACTGTTTTTT.

J is TRBJ2-5 and V is TRBV7-2; 7 bases fit TRBD1. CDR3 size: 15 residues. V shed 1 base, J shed 3 bases, and the junction held 5 bases outside the gene matches. Germline CDR1 and CDR2: SGHTA and FQGNSA. The CDR3 here is CASSLVVTGEETQYF. In nucleotides, the CDR3 is TGTGCCAGCAGCTTAGTTGTCACAGGGGAAGAGACCCAGTACTTC.

The chain uses TRBV6-2 or TRBV6-3 and TRBJ2-7; 10 bases align to TRBD2. This CDR3 is built from 13 residues. V was clipped by 5 bases and J by 3 bases; unmatched bases: 1. Per germline, CDR1 MNHEY and CDR2 SVGEGT. The CDR3 region has the DNA TGTGCCAGCAGTCGGACTAGCGGCTACGAGCAGTACTTC. This sequence encodes CASSRTSGYEQYF.

The chain recombines TRBV28 with TRBJ2-1; 11 bases fit TRBD2. After removal of 6 bases from V and 4 bases from J, the junction contained 11 bases not matched to a gene. This CDR3 spans 17 amino acids. Looked up from germline, CDR1 is MDHEN and CDR2 is SYDVKM. CDR3 nucleotide sequence: TGTGCCAGCAGGCCCGGGACCGGGACTAGCGGATACAATGAGCAGTTCTTC. It specifies CASRPGTGTSGYNEQFF.

The chain employs TRBV2 and TRBJ2-3; 7 bases align to TRBD2. This CDR3 region has 15 residues. The V gene's germline CDR1 is SNHLY and CDR2 FYNNEI. Unmatched junction bases numbered 9, after V lost 8 bases and J lost 1 base. CDR3 protein: CASAFGAGRTDTQYF. The DNA for the CDR3 is TGTGCCAGCGCGTTTGGAGCGGGACGCACAGATACGCAGTATTTT.

The chain combines TRBV28 with TRBJ2-5; 9 nucleotides align to TRBD2. J lost 3 bases, V lost 5 bases, and 7 bases had no gene match. The CDR3 has 15 amino acids. Germline V gene sequence: CDR1 MDHEN, CDR2 SYDVKM. This CDR3 is CASSREREEKETQYF. The CDR3 nucleotides are TGTGCCAGCAGTAGGGAGCGGGAGGAAAAAGAGACCCAGTACTTC. The full variable domain, with the rest looked up from reference TRBV28 and TRBJ2-5, is DVKVTQSSRYLVKRTGEKVFLECVQDMDHENMFWYRQDPGLGLRLIYFSYDVKMKEKGDIPEGYSVSREKKERFSLILESASTNQTSMYLCASSREREEKETQYFGPGTRLLVL.

This clone was counted a single time. The chain combines TRBV5-4 with TRBJ2-5; TRBD2 aligns across 13 bases. V gave up 6 bases and J gave up 5 bases; unmatched junction bases: 10. Germline V gene sequence: CDR1 SGHNT, CDR2 YYREEE (reference sequence). There are 16 residues in the CDR3. The chain's CDR3 is CASTPGTSGMGETQYF. The CDR3 DNA reads as TGTGCCAGCACACCGGGGACTAGCGGGATGGGGGAGACCCAGTACTTC.

This chain joins TRBV5-4 and TRBJ2-2; D is possibly TRBD1 (5 bases). The CDR3 covers 15 residues. Germline CDR1 is SGHNT and CDR2 is YYREEE (reference sequence). Trimming left V 2 bases short and J 4 bases short, with 12 bases between. In nucleotides, the CDR3 is TGTGCCAGCAGCTTATACCAGCAGGGCACCGGGGAGCTGTTTTTT. Translation: CASSLYQQGTGELFF.

The genes are TRBV19 and TRBJ1-4; D gene unclear. CDR3 size: 16 residues. The germline V gene encodes CDR1 LNHDA and CDR2 SQIVND (reference sequence). The V end was cut by 7 bases, the J end by 8 bases, with 23 bases between. The CDR3 sequence is CASKLGRFGPEEKLFF. The DNA of the CDR3 is TGTGCCAGTAAGTTGGGCAGGTTTGGCCCAGAGGAAAAACTGTTTTTT. Using reference TRBV19 and TRBJ1-4 for the parts outside the CDR3, the full variable domain is DGGITQSPKYLFRKEGQNVTLSCEQNLNHDAMYWYRQDPGQGLRLIYYSQIVNDFQKGDIAEGYSVSREKKESFPLTVTSAQKNPTAFYLCASKLGRFGPEEKLFFGSGTQLSVL.

The V call is TRBV27, the J call TRBJ2-7; 15 nucleotides match TRBD2. The trim removed 4 bases at V and 5 bases at J, leaving 3 bases unmatched. The germline V gene encodes CDR1 MNHEY and CDR2 SMNVEV (reference sequence). The CDR3 spans 15 residues. CDR3 nucleotides: TGTGCCAGCAGTTCCCGGACTAGCGGGAGGGACGAGCAGTACTTC. It translates to CASSSRTSGRDEQYF.

The rearrangement links TRBV30 to TRBJ1-2; no reliable D call. This CDR3 region has 13 residues. Germline CDR1 reads GTSNPN; CDR2 reads SVGIG (reference sequence). Between the trimmed V and J ends, which lost 3 bases and 8 bases, there was a span of 16 bases. The CDR3 DNA sequence: TGTGCCTGGAGCCGACCCGGGGAGGGAGGCTACACCTTC. Translated, it gives CAWSRPGEGGYTF.

The chain couples TRBV10-2 to TRBJ2-1; 12 bases line up with TRBD1. The germline gives CDR1 WSHSY, CDR2 SAAADI. This CDR3 is built from 20 residues. Trimming took 5 bases from V and 2 from J; bases not matched to a gene: 16. CDR3 bases: TGCGCCAGCAGTCGGGACAGGGGGCTGGAGCTCCCCGGCCCCTACAATGAGCAGTTCTTC. It specifies CASSRDRGLELPGPYNEQFF.

This chain links TRBV6-2 or TRBV6-3 with TRBJ2-5; tentatively, D is TRBD2 (6 bases). This CDR3 has 14 amino acids. Trimming removed 1 base from V and 4 bases from J, with 10 bases in between. CDR1 and CDR2 (germline): MNHEY, SVGEGT. CDR3 nucleotide sequence: TGTGCCAGCAGTTACTTCCGGGACTTAGAGACCCAGTACTTC. This translates into CASSYFRDLETQYF.

This clone was counted only a few times. The rearrangement links TRBV5-5 to TRBJ1-5; D is unclear. The length of the CDR3 is 15 residues. V was shortened by 2 bases and J by 2 bases, with 11 bases between the two germline ends. Germline V gene sequence: CDR1 SGHKS, CDR2 YYEKEE (reference sequence). The DNA for the CDR3 is TGTGCCAGCAGCTTTGATGGGCAGCGCAATCAGCCCCAGCATTTT. Translating gives CASSFDGQRNQPQHF.

The genes are TRBV28 and TRBJ1-1, with D unresolved. Germline values: CDR1 MDHEN, CDR2 SYDVKM. This CDR3 has 11 amino acids. V lost 5 bases, J lost 2 bases, and 3 bases lay in between. The CDR3 loop is CASSQNTEAFF. CDR3 in DNA: TGTGCCAGCAGTCAAAACACTGAAGCTTTCTTT.